This TCR beta chain originates from a study of blood T cell repertoires in COVID-19. Study details: PBMCs, B-cell-depleted T cells, or T cells provided the cDNA or gDNA that made up the material.

Profiling relied on immunoSEQ multiplex PCR, and the TCRdb table lists in-frame clones only, not all of them. The table has 100,000 to 120,000 clones, about 76% seen once. Germline loops: CDR1 SGHTA, CDR2 FQGNSA. This CDR3 contains 12 residues. Trimming removed 2 bases at V and 10 bases at J, with 6 bases between. The clonotype comes from a man aged 80 or over with acute or convalescent COVID-19. Sequenced material: peripheral blood. This rearrangement joins TRBV7-2 to TRBJ1-6, with D unresolved. CDR3 amino acids: CASSLRSSPLHF. The CDR3 DNA sequence: TGTGCCAGCAGCTTACGGAGCTCACCCCTCCACTTT.